Below, 17 T cell receptor beta chains from the same sample are listed, as sequenced in a study of T-cell memory formation after mild COVID-19 (dated by TCRdb to the early 2020s). Library method: 5' RACE. The sequencer was an Illumina NovaSeq 6000. TCRdb's own reprocessing of the public reads used fastp at Q25 and MiXCR and kept productive beta chains. Entries are consolidated by CDR3 protein sequence, retaining the most common genes and DNA. Counted in this sample were roughly 400,000 distinct CDR3 sequences; approximately 24% of them appeared once. The ten largest make up around 8.7% of the sample. Sequencing was performed on PBMCs or a T cell subset sorted from them (not recorded which). These receptors originate from an adult woman who had mild COVID-19 (a few samples of this study predate the infection). The sample titles of this study are shuffled in the database, so cell type and time point are left out; the donor was told from shared clones.

V gene TRBV12-3 or TRBV12-4 combines with J gene TRBJ1-1, with D tentatively TRBD1 (5 bases). V lost 6 bases to trimming and J lost 0 bases, with 8 bases between them. The CDR3 spans 13 residues. In nucleotides, the CDR3 is TGTGCCAGCAGGAGGACACTGAACACTGAAGCTTTCTTT. It is translated as CASRRTLNTEAFF.

V and J are TRBV5-1 and TRBJ2-1, with a possible D match to TRBD2 (7 bases). Trimming shortened V by 1 base and J by 3 bases, and 14 bases separated the two germline ends. The CDR3 totals 16 residues. Germline loops: CDR1 SGHRS, CDR2 YFSETQ. The CDR3 loop reads CASSLPGAGHYNEQFF. For the CDR3, the DNA is TGCGCCAGCAGCTTGCCCGGAGCGGGACACTACAATGAGCAGTTCTTC.

This clonotype was observed a single time. The chain is built from TRBV3-1 and TRBJ2-7; D may be TRBD1 (5 bases). The germline V gene has CDR1 LGHDT and CDR2 YNNKEL (reference sequence). Trimming took 0 bases from V and 6 from J, leaving 15 bases between them. The CDR3 covers 15 residues. CDR3 DNA sequence: TGTGCCAGCAGCCAAGACCACGGTCAGGGCGGCGAGCAGTACTTC. It specifies CASSQDHGQGGEQYF.

The sample holds one count of this clonotype. The rearrangement joins TRBV3-1 to TRBJ2-7, with unresolved D. Germline assignment: CDR1 LGHDT and CDR2 YNNKEL (reference sequence). V was trimmed by 1 base and J by 2 bases, leaving 12 bases between them. The CDR3 consists of 15 residues. CDR3: CASSQADYGPYEQYF. In DNA form, the CDR3 reads TGTGCCAGCAGCCAAGCGGATTACGGTCCCTACGAGCAGTACTTC.

This clonotype showed up just a few times. The chain links TRBV12-3 or TRBV12-4 to TRBJ2-7; D not certain. V was trimmed by 5 bases and J by 6 bases, leaving 11 bases between them. This CDR3 comprises 12 residues. This CDR3 reads CASSPSRSEQYF. Written as DNA, the CDR3 is TGTGCCAGCAGTCCAAGTCGGTCCGAGCAGTACTTC.

The V and J genes are TRBV6-5 and TRBJ1-6, with a weak D call TRBD1 (5 bases). V lost 7 bases and J 8 bases, leaving 12 bases between the germline ends. Per germline, CDR1 MNHEY and CDR2 SVGAGI. This CDR3 region has 13 residues. CDR3 sequence reads: CASTPGGDSPLHF. For the CDR3, the DNA is TGTGCCAGCACCCCTGGGGGGGATTCACCCCTCCACTTT.

This clonotype was recorded a few times. The chain has TRBV12-3 or TRBV12-4 and TRBJ2-7; 7 nucleotides match TRBD2. V shed 5 bases, J shed 5 bases, and the junction held 6 bases outside the gene matches. The CDR3 runs 13 residues. CDR3 DNA sequence: TGTGCCAGCAGTATGCGGGGGAACGACGAGCAGTACTTC. Translated, it gives CASSMRGNDEQYF.

This clonotype was detected only a few times. The chain couples TRBV27 to TRBJ1-1; D is unclear. Per the germline V gene, CDR1 is MNHEY and CDR2 is SMNVEV (reference sequence). With 6 bases removed from V and 1 base from J, the gap between germline ends came to 18 bases. CDR3 length: 16 residues. The chain's CDR3 is CASRPLGERRNTEAFF. CDR3 in DNA: TGTGCCAGCAGACCCCTGGGTGAGCGGAGGAACACTGAAGCTTTCTTT.

This chain links TRBV5-5 with TRBJ2-7; TRBD1 matches at 8 bases. V was clipped by 4 bases and J by 0 bases; unmatched bases: 6. The CDR3 covers 15 residues. The germline gives CDR1 SGHKS, CDR2 YYEKEE (reference sequence). This chain's CDR3 is CASSTGTGISYEQYF. The CDR3 DNA reads TGTGCCAGCAGCACCGGGACAGGAATCTCCTACGAGCAGTACTTC.

The table lists this clonotype with a few counts. The J gene is TRBJ2-5, the V gene TRBV7-9, with 8 bases that match TRBD1. The trim removed 5 bases at V and 5 bases at J, leaving 4 bases unmatched. Germline V gene data show CDR1 as SEHNR and CDR2 as FQNEAQ (reference sequence). The CDR3 extends over 13 amino acids. The CDR3 spells CASSIRGRETQYF. The CDR3 DNA is TGTGCCAGCAGCATCAGGGGGCGTGAGACCCAGTACTTC.

This clonotype was found a few times. CDR3 residues: CASSYQGSYTF. DNA of the CDR3: TGTGCCAGCAGCTACCAAGGCAGCTACACCTTC. This chain uses TRBV12-3 or TRBV12-4 with TRBJ1-2; D unresolved. CDR3 size: 11 residues. V gave up 6 bases and J gave up 9 bases, with 11 bases separating them.

This clonotype was counted ten times or more. The chain links TRBV7-9 to TRBJ2-3; D not certain. The germline gives CDR1 SEHNR, CDR2 FQNEAQ (reference sequence). V lost 2 bases and J lost 0, with 6 bases in between. CDR3 length: 14 residues. Here the CDR3 reads CASSLTGSTDTQYF. CDR3 DNA: TGTGCCAGCAGCTTAACCGGCAGCACAGATACGCAGTATTTT.

The chain uses TRBV18 and TRBJ2-1; 9 positions agree with TRBD1. The trim removed 0 bases at V and 4 bases at J, leaving 4 bases unmatched. CDR1 and CDR2 (germline): KGHSH, LQKENI. This CDR3 has 16 amino acids. This CDR3 is CASSPPGQGLYNEQFF. CDR3 in DNA: TGTGCCAGCTCACCACCGGGACAGGGCCTTTACAATGAGCAGTTCTTC. Drawing the rest from reference TRBV18 and TRBJ2-1, the complete variable domain is NAGVMQNPRHLVRRRGQEARLRCSPMKGHSHVYWYRQLPEEGLKFMVYLQKENIIDESGMPKERFSAEFPKEGPSILRIQQVVRGDSAAYFCASSPPGQGLYNEQFFGPGTRLTVL.

This clonotype has a handful of counts. The rearrangement links TRBV12-3 or TRBV12-4 to TRBJ1-3; D is perhaps TRBD1 (5 bases). The CDR3 runs to 16 residues. Trimming removed 6 bases from V and 1 base from J, with 16 bases in between. CDR3 coding DNA: TGTGCCAGCAGCTCCCCCGGAGGGGTGTCTGGAAACACCATATATTTT. It yields the protein CASSSPGGVSGNTIYF.

This chain links TRBV4-3 with TRBJ2-1; D is possibly TRBD1 or TRBD2 (5 bases each). Trimming took 0 bases from V and 0 from J, leaving 15 bases between them. In germline, CDR1 is LGHNA, CDR2 YSLEER. The CDR3 sequence is 18 residues long. The CDR3 is CASSQETGPWSSYNEQFF. Here the CDR3 DNA reads TGCGCCAGCAGCCAAGAGACGGGACCTTGGAGCTCCTACAATGAGCAGTTCTTC.

This sequence joins TRBV7-9 and TRBJ1-5; TRBD1 might be the D (5 bases). This CDR3 has 14 amino acids. V shed 1 base and J shed 5 bases, with 9 bases lying between them. Per the germline V gene, CDR1 is SEHNR and CDR2 is FQNEAQ (reference sequence). CDR3 loop: CASSLGGFDQPQHF. The CDR3 coding sequence is TGTGCCAGCAGCTTAGGGGGCTTTGATCAGCCCCAGCATTTT.

This clonotype was recorded a few times. For the CDR3, the DNA is TGTGCCAGCATTCCTGGCGGGCTAGCGGGAGGTCCCCTCTCCGGCGAGCAGTACTTC. Protein: CASIPGGLAGGPLSGEQYF. V and J are TRBV6-6 and TRBJ2-7; 11 positions match TRBD2. The trim removed 7 bases at V and 6 bases at J, leaving 23 bases unmatched. The germline V gene has CDR1 MNHNY and CDR2 SVGAGI (reference sequence). The CDR3 sequence is 19 residues long.